This section outlines one TCR beta chain sequence together with its context. This record comes from a study of blood T cell repertoires in COVID-19. About the research overall: From T cells, B-cell-depleted T cells, or PBMCs came the material, which was cDNA or gDNA.

Trimming took 2 bases from V and 7 from J; bases not matched to a gene: 9. Germline V gene data show CDR1 as MNHEY and CDR2 as SMNVEV (reference sequence). The CDR3 runs 15 residues. How the authors handled the data: Cell counts per sample came from amplifying reference gene primers. Libraries were prepared by immunoSEQ multiplex PCR; TCRdb keeps only in-frame clonotypes and omits some of them. D and trimming were read from the DNA, whereas the V and J calls and clone size are those reported in that table. The data contain 250,000 or so clones, nearly 90% of them seen just once; the ten biggest clones take up 3% to 3.5%.

This sequence was found in a man in his late teens or twenties with active or convalescent COVID-19. The chain carries TRBV27 and TRBJ1-2; 8 bases match TRBD1. Sequenced material: peripheral blood. The CDR3 here is CASSLRQGNPFGYTF. CDR3 sequence (DNA): TGTGCCAGCAGTTTAAGACAGGGGAACCCCTTTGGCTACACCTTC.